These 23 T cell receptor beta chains share one sample of origin, sequenced in a study of blood T cell repertoires in COVID-19. Assay used: immunoSEQ multiplex PCR; TCRdb lists only in-frame clones, some missing. This sample has about 350,000 clones, with about 88% found just once. The sequencing sample was made of PBMCs or T cells enriched from blood (not recorded which). The source is a woman in her 30s who had been exposed to COVID-19.

The chain has TRBV2 and TRBJ1-6; no definite D call. Trimming pared 8 bases from V and 9 bases from J, leaving 14 bases between. Germline assignment: CDR1 SNHLY and CDR2 FYNNEI. The CDR3 loop spans 13 amino acids. This chain's CDR3 is CASLTAEGSPLHF. CDR3 DNA sequence: TGTGCCAGCCTTACAGCGGAAGGTTCACCCCTCCACTTT.

The chain carries TRBV21-1 and TRBJ1-6; the table's TRBD1 call for D was not verified on the DNA. TRBV21-1 is marked as a pseudogene. The CDR3 has 14 residues. The CDR3 DNA reads TGTGCCAGCAGGACTTGGACAGGTGATTCACCCCTCCACTTT. It codes for CASRTWTGDSPLHF.

The chain couples TRBV7-8 to TRBJ1-3; D possibly corresponds to TRBD1 (6 bases). Trimming removed 6 bases at V and 0 bases at J, with 15 bases between. The CDR3 is 16 amino acids. Germline loops: CDR1 SGHVS, CDR2 FQNEAQ. The CDR3 DNA sequence: TGTGCCAGCAGGCCCACAGGGAAGGGCTCTGGAAACACCATATATTTT. It encodes CASRPTGKGSGNTIYF.

J is TRBJ1-1 and V is TRBV15; weak D call: TRBD1 (5 bases). The ends were cut back, 5 bases at V and 4 bases at J, with 11 bases in the middle. The germline CDR1 and CDR2 sequences are LNHNV and YYDKDF (reference sequence). This CDR3 has 13 residues. The CDR3 loop is CATSVQGITEAFF. CDR3 bases: TGTGCCACCAGCGTTCAGGGTATCACTGAAGCTTTCTTT.

The chain combines TRBV5-1 with TRBJ1-1; 7 bases align to TRBD1. Losses at the gene ends were 0 bases for V and 5 bases for J; bases not matched to a gene: 4. The CDR3 covers 14 residues. In germline, CDR1 is SGHRS, CDR2 YFSETQ. The CDR3 protein is CASSLEGTVTEAFF. Here the CDR3 DNA reads TGCGCCAGCAGCTTGGAGGGGACAGTAACTGAAGCTTTCTTT.

The genes are TRBV18 and TRBJ2-3; D is possibly TRBD1 (6 bases). The length of the CDR3 is 13 residues. Trimming left V 1 base short and J 5 bases short, with 7 bases between. From germline, CDR1 is KGHSH and CDR2 LQKENI. The CDR3 is CASSPLGGDTQYF. CDR3 DNA: TGTGCCAGCTCACCACTAGGGGGAGATACGCAGTATTTT.

The V and J genes are TRBV20-1 and TRBJ2-1; TRBD2 is a possible D gene (6 bases). Between the trimmed V and J ends, which lost 3 bases and 8 bases, there was a span of 11 bases. CDR3 length: 12 amino acids. Germline V lookup: CDR1 DFQATT, CDR2 SNEGSKA (reference sequence). CDR3 in DNA: TGCAGTGCTAGTTACGGGGGATATGAGCAGTTCTTC. Translating gives CSASYGGYEQFF.

This clone has just a few counts. The V and J genes are TRBV10-2 and TRBJ2-1; D gene uncertain. This CDR3 is 13 amino acids long. The germline gives CDR1 WSHSY, CDR2 SAAADI. V shed 6 bases and J shed 6 bases, with 12 bases lying between them. CDR3 bases: TGCGCCAGCAGGATCCAACCAGTCAATGAGCAGTTCTTC. Translated, it gives CASRIQPVNEQFF.

The rearrangement joins TRBV27 to TRBJ1-3; D remains unclear. CDR1 MNHEY and CDR2 SMNVEV come from the germline V gene (reference sequence). The V gene lost 2 bases and the J gene lost 1 base, with 6 bases spanning the gap. The CDR3 contains 14 residues. The CDR3 loop reads CASSLRYSGNTIYF. The DNA of the CDR3 is TGTGCCAGCAGTTTACGGTATTCTGGAAACACCATATATTTT.

The chain couples TRBV5-4 to TRBJ2-5; 8 bases align to TRBD2. The CDR3 runs 15 residues. After removal of 5 bases from V and 0 bases from J, the junction contained 6 bases not matched to a gene. Germline assignment: CDR1 SGHNT and CDR2 YYREEE (reference sequence). The CDR3 sequence: CASSLVSGDQETQYF. CDR3 nucleotides: TGTGCCAGCAGTCTCGTTAGCGGGGACCAAGAGACCCAGTACTTC.

The V call is TRBV5-1, the J call TRBJ2-7; maybe TRBD2 (6 bases). V lost 5 bases and J 7 bases, leaving 19 bases between the germline ends. This CDR3 has 14 residues. Germline loops: CDR1 SGHRS, CDR2 YFSETQ. CDR3 nucleotides: TGCGCCAGCAGTATGGGGGGTTCTATTCGGGAGCAGTACTTC. Its protein is CASSMGGSIREQYF.

The chain combines TRBV7-3 with TRBJ2-3, with TRBD2 identical over 9 bases. The CDR3 length is 15 residues. V trimming: 0 bases; J trimming: 5 bases; junction bases outside the gene matches: 3. Germline CDR1 SGHTA, CDR2 FQGTGA. The CDR3 coding sequence is TGTGCCAGCAGCTTAACTAGCGGGAGTCAAGATACGCAGTATTTT. Translation gives CASSLTSGSQDTQYF.

The V and J genes are TRBV7-8 and TRBJ2-7, with TRBD2 matching over 7 bases. CDR1 and CDR2 (germline): SGHVS, FQNEAQ. CDR3 length equals 14 residues. V gave up 4 bases and J gave up 1 base; unmatched junction bases: 4. This chain's CDR3 is CASSSRTSSYEQYF. In DNA form, the CDR3 reads TGTGCCAGCAGCTCACGGACTAGTTCCTACGAGCAGTACTTC. The full variable domain, rest sourced from reference TRBV7-8 and TRBJ2-7, is GAGVSQSPRYKVAKRGQDVALRCDPISGHVSLFWYQQALGQGPEFLTYFQNEAQLDKSGLPSDRFFAERPEGSVSTLKIQRTQQEDSAVYLCASSSRTSSYEQYFGPGTRLTVT.

The V gene is TRBV5-1, the J gene TRBJ2-2, with 9 bases fitting TRBD1. J lost 4 bases, V lost 0 bases, and 7 bases had no gene match. Looked up from germline, CDR1 is SGHRS and CDR2 is YFSETQ. The CDR3 loop spans 17 amino acids. CDR3 amino acids: CASSLATWTGATGELFF. Here the CDR3 DNA reads TGCGCCAGCAGCTTGGCCACCTGGACAGGGGCCACCGGGGAGCTGTTTTTT.

The chain carries TRBV4-1 and TRBJ2-3; 8 bases map to TRBD2. Trimming took 0 bases from V and 5 from J; bases not matched to a gene: 10. Per the germline V gene, CDR1 is MGHRA and CDR2 is YSYEKL. The CDR3 loop spans 17 amino acids. As DNA, the CDR3 is TGCGCCAGCAGCCAAGAACGGTCCGGGAGGGCCCGAGATACGCAGTATTTT. This sequence encodes CASSQERSGRARDTQYF.

The V call is TRBV14, the J call TRBJ2-2; 9 bases are shared with TRBD2. The CDR3 runs 19 residues. Germline CDR1 reads SGHDN; CDR2 reads FVKESK. With V trimmed by 1 base and J by 7 bases, 16 bases remained unmatched. The DNA of the CDR3 is TGTGCCAGCAGCCAAGTCCCTGGGTGGCGGGAGGGCCGACACGGGGAGCTGTTTTTT. Encoded protein: CASSQVPGWREGRHGELFF.

Written as DNA, the CDR3 is TGTGCCAGCTCAAAAGGTGGGAGGGCCCCCGAGCAGTACTTC. Its protein is CASSKGGRAPEQYF. This rearrangement joins TRBV27 to TRBJ2-7; 7 bases are a match to TRBD2. Germline V lookup: CDR1 MNHEY, CDR2 SMNVEV (reference sequence). CDR3 size: 14 residues. Trimming at V came to 8 bases and at J to 6 bases, leaving 13 bases not matched to a gene.

V gene TRBV27 combines with J gene TRBJ1-2; D perhaps matches TRBD1 (5 bases). Germline-derived CDR1 and CDR2 are MNHEY and SMNVEV (reference sequence). This CDR3 comprises 13 residues. Trimming pared 8 bases from V and 4 bases from J, leaving 14 bases between. The CDR3 region is CASAPGGGYGYTF. The CDR3 DNA follows: TGTGCCAGCGCGCCGGGGGGGGGCTATGGCTACACCTTC.

V usage is TRBV27 and J usage is TRBJ2-7; TRBD2 matches at 12 bases. The ends lost 5 bases at V and 4 bases at J; junction bases unmatched: 3. The CDR3 consists of 14 residues. Germline CDR1 and CDR2: MNHEY and SMNVEV (reference sequence). The CDR3 reads CASSHTSGRYEQYF. CDR3 coding DNA: TGTGCCAGCAGTCACACTAGCGGGAGGTACGAGCAGTACTTC.

The chain combines TRBV3-1 (or the pseudogene TRBV3-2) with TRBJ1-2, with D perhaps matching TRBD1 (6 bases). The CDR3 is made up of 14 amino acids. V dropped 4 bases and J dropped 4 bases, with 13 bases sitting between them. The germline gives CDR1 LGHDT, CDR2 YNNKEL (reference sequence). The CDR3 coding sequence is TGTGCCAGCAGCCGCACCGGACAGTTCTATGGCTACACCTTC. Its protein product is CASSRTGQFYGYTF.

V is TRBV28 and J is TRBJ2-7; possible D gene TRBD1, 5 bases. V lost 4 bases and J lost 3, with 13 bases in between. The CDR3 sequence is 14 residues long. Germline CDR1 reads MDHEN; CDR2 reads SYDVKM. The CDR3 here is CASSWGPGYYEQYF. CDR3 sequence (DNA): TGTGCCAGCAGTTGGGGCCCGGGCTACTACGAGCAGTACTTC. Based on the CDR3 plus reference TRBV28 and TRBJ2-7, the full variable domain is DVKVTQSSRYLVKRTGEKVFLECVQDMDHENMFWYRQDPGLGLRLIYFSYDVKMKEKGDIPEGYSVSREKKERFSLILESASTNQTSMYLCASSWGPGYYEQYFGPGTRLTVT.

The CDR3 here is CASSLAAGVGDTQYF. The CDR3 DNA reads TGCGCCAGCAGCTTGGCAGCAGGGGTGGGAGATACGCAGTATTTT. The rearrangement links TRBV5-1 to TRBJ2-3, with a possible D match to TRBD1 (6 bases). From germline, CDR1 is SGHRS and CDR2 YFSETQ. Trimming pared 0 bases from V and 5 bases from J, leaving 13 bases between. The CDR3 has 15 residues.

The chain recombines TRBV19 with TRBJ2-1; 9 bases match TRBD1. Losses at the gene ends were 5 bases for V and 7 bases for J; bases not matched to a gene: 12. The V gene's germline CDR1 is LNHDA and CDR2 SQIVND (reference sequence). The CDR3 spans 16 residues. The DNA of the CDR3 is TGTGCCAGTAGTGTATCTCTCCGGACAGGGGCGAATGAGCAGTTCTTC. This gives the protein CASSVSLRTGANEQFF.